A selection of T cell receptor beta chains follows, all from one sample in a study of CXCR3-negative and CXCR3-positive naive CD8 T cells. With the 5' RACE reads reprocessed, TCRdb shows one record per CDR3 protein and no DNA. The sample totals 50,000 to 65,000 distinct CDR3 sequences. Source material: naive CXCR3+ CD8+ T cells from blood. The receptors originated from a human donor in good health. Some clones in this sample may be carry-over from other donors' samples. The CDR3 runs from the conserved cysteine through the conserved F or W.

V gene,J gene,CDR3 protein
TRBV23-1,TRBJ2-1,CASSPSGGNNEQFF
TRBV29-1,TRBJ1-1,CSVEEVEAEAFF
TRBV29-1,TRBJ2-2,CSVEWETANTGELFF
TRBV6-2/TRBV6-3,TRBJ2-5,CASNIDNQETQYF
TRBV20-1,TRBJ2-7,CSANLGTSGGVFYEQYF
TRBV11-2,TRBJ2-1,CASSLEVGPSPFF
TRBV27,TRBJ2-5,CASSILAGGGETQYF
TRBV5-5,TRBJ2-1,CASSFYSSGGALVFF
TRBV10-3,TRBJ2-5,CAISDERGLAETQYF
TRBV4-3,TRBJ1-1,CASSQGPGQGMNTEAFF
TRBV4-3,TRBJ2-6,CASSQIHSGANVLTF
TRBV4-3,TRBJ1-1,CASSLSMNTEAFF
TRBV28,TRBJ2-7,CASTPPTGNYEQYF
TRBV9,TRBJ1-5,CASSGAGSNQPQHF
TRBV29-1,TRBJ1-1,CSVEGLRNTEAFF
TRBV29-1,TRBJ2-3,CSVLGLAGGRVWTDTQYF
TRBV7-7,TRBJ2-1,CASSHGTSEIDEQFF
TRBV29-1,TRBJ1-1,CSVDQQGNTEAFF
TRBV13,TRBJ2-7,CASSFVAQYEQYF